This T cell receptor beta chain was documented in a study of cytomegalovirus exposure and HLA in healthy donors. Vbeta (60) and Jbeta (13) primers were used in the PCR. Here immunoSEQ multiplex PCR was the method, and the copy in TCRdb shows in-frame clones only, minus some. The sample carries under 200,000 clones, about 80% recorded once. This clone was recorded only once. Antigen unknown. General study findings and limits: There were some public TCRs occurring in many donors, but most TCR sequences were rare. HLA-A and HLA-B allele assignments for most subjects were reportedly predicted accurately using TCR beta sequences.

Trimming cost V 3 bases and J 0 bases; bases outside gene matches: 16. The germline CDR1 and CDR2 sequences are SGHVS and FQNEAQ. The CDR3 is 20 residues long. The clonotype originates from a woman between 45 and 65 years old in good health and CMV-seronegative. This rearrangement joins TRBV7-8 to TRBJ2-1; 8 bases match TRBD1. The sequenced sample consisted of PBMCs. CDR3 sequence: CASSFYRTGWAASSYNEQFF. CDR3 nucleotides: TGTGCCAGCAGCTTTTATCGGACAGGGTGGGCGGCGAGCTCCTACAATGAGCAGTTCTTC.